The subject of this entry is one T cell receptor (beta chain). The data originate from a study of blood T cell repertoires in COVID-19. Background on the study: PBMCs, B-cell-depleted T cells, or T cells were the source of the cDNA or gDNA that made up the material.

Sequenced by immunoSEQ multiplex PCR; TCRdb stores in-frame clones only, minus some. The sample has over 65,000 clones, 80% to 85% seen once. Germline CDR1 and CDR2: KGHSH and LQKENI. J lost 14 bases, V lost 4 bases, and 22 bases had no gene match. The CDR3 runs to 18 residues. Specimen: peripheral blood. The TCR was taken from a human donor in a cohort sampled during active COVID-19. The V and J genes are TRBV18 and TRBJ1-6; 8 nucleotides match TRBD1. The CDR3, as DNA: TGTGCCAGCTCACAACAGGGGGTTCGCGGAAAGACCGCCGGTGCCCTCCACTTT. Protein sequence: CASSQQGVRGKTAGALHF.